This TCR beta chain stems from a study of OX40 agonist ivuxolimab in advanced cancers. As for the study in general: Those treated in dose escalation had hepatocellular carcinoma, melanoma, renal cell cancer or head and neck cancer. Patients achieving partial responses numbered three: one hepatocellular carcinoma case and two cutaneous melanoma cases. At approximately 80% male, the cohort had a mean age of approximately 60 years, ranging from about 20 to 80.

Systemic immunosuppression or a history of autoimmune disease excluded patients. Germline loops: CDR1 MDHEN, CDR2 SYDVKM. Trimming cost V 7 bases and J 2 bases, with 12 bases left between them. The CDR3 totals 13 residues. Clones were sequenced by immunoSEQ multiplex PCR, and TCRdb holds only the in-frame ones, with some missing. The sample lists some 78,000 clones; 88% were seen once. The receptor was isolated from an adult with an advanced solid tumor such as melanoma, head and neck, liver or kidney cancer. This sequence joins TRBV28 and TRBJ2-7, with D perhaps TRBD1 (6 bases). The specimen was CD4+ or CD8+ T cells sorted from blood, collected in a trial of the OX40 agonist ivuxolimab. The CDR3 loop reads CASISRDTYEQYF. CDR3 DNA sequence: TGTGCCAGCATCTCCAGGGACACCTACGAGCAGTACTTC.